This T cell receptor beta chain was captured by sequencing in a study of cytomegalovirus exposure and HLA in healthy donors. CDR1 is ENHRY and CDR2 is SYGVKD in the germline V gene. Trimming left V 7 bases short and J 4 bases short, with 7 bases between. The CDR3 spans 11 residues. This clone was picked up a small number of times. As yet, its antigen is unknown. Study observations and caveats: TCR beta sequences reportedly predicted most subjects' HLA-A and HLA-B alleles accurately. Apparent HLA restriction characterized most CMV-associated TCR beta chains in a later analysis.

In the PCR, 60 Vbeta and 13 Jbeta primers were used. TCRdb's table, derived via immunoSEQ multiplex PCR, lists solely in-frame clones and lacks some. The repertoire has about 200,000 clones, around 79% of them found once; the top ten carry approximately 1.8%. The chain is built from TRBV10-3 and TRBJ1-2, with D possibly TRBD1 on 5 matching bases. The sequence was obtained from a male donor in good health and CMV-seronegative. Sequencing used PBMCs. DNA for the CDR3: TGTGCCATCACTGACAGCTATGGCTACACCTTC. Its protein is CAITDSYGYTF.